This T cell receptor beta chain is from a study of long-term antiretroviral therapy in people with HIV. Sequencing used immunoSEQ v3.0 at survey level. Assay used: immunoSEQ multiplex PCR; TCRdb lists only in-frame clones, some missing. The sample includes tens of thousands of clones, 82% of them seen just once. Trimming cost V 3 bases and J 8 bases, with 13 bases left between them. Germline loops: CDR1 SGHAT, CDR2 FQNNGV. The CDR3 loop spans 14 amino acids. The sequence was collected from a young man with HIV. The rearrangement links TRBV11-2 to TRBJ1-4; D call uncertain. The sample here was unsorted PBMCs, taken 0.6 years after starting antiretroviral therapy. CDR3 region: CASSFWGSAEKLFF. CDR3 DNA: TGTGCCAGCAGCTTTTGGGGTTCTGCGGAAAAACTGTTTTTT. The full variable domain, its missing parts supplied by reference TRBV11-2 and TRBJ1-4, is EAGVAQSPRYKIIEKRQSVAFWCNPISGHATLYWYQQILGQGPKLLIQFQNNGVVDDSQLPKDRFSAERLKGVDSTLKIQPAKLEDSAVYLCASSFWGSAEKLFFGSGTQLSVL.